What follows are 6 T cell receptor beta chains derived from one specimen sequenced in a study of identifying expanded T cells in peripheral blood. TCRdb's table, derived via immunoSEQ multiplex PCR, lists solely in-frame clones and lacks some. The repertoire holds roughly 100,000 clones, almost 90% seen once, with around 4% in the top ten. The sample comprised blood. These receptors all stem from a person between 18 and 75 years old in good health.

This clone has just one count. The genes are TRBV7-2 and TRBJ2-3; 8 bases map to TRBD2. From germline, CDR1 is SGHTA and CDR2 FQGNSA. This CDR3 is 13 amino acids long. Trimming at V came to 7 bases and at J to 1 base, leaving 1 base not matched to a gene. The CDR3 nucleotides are TGTGCCAGCACGCGGGGGGGCACAGATACGCAGTATTTT. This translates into CASTRGGTDTQYF.

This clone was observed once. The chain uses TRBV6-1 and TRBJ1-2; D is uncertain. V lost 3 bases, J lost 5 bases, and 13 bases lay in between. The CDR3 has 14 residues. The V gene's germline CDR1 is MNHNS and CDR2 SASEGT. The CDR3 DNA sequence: TGTGCCAGCAGTGAGGGTGGCAGCAGGTATGGCTACACCTTC. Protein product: CASSEGGSRYGYTF.

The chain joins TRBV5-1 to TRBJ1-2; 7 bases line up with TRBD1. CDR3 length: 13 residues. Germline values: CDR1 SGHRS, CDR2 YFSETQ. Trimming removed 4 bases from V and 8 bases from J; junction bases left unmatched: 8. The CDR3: CASSPQGRSGYTF. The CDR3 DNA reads TGCGCCAGCAGCCCACAGGGGAGGTCGGGCTACACCTTC.

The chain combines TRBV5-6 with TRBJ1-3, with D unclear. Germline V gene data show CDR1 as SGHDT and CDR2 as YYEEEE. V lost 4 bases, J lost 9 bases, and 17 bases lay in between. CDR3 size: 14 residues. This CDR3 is CASSPDVGGGTIYF. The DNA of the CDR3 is TGTGCCAGCAGCCCGGACGTAGGAGGAGGCACCATATATTTT.

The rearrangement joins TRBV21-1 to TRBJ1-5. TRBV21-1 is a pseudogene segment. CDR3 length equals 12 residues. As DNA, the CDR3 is TGTGCCTTAGCGGGTGGCGATCAGCCCCAGCATTTT. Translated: CALAGGDQPQHF.

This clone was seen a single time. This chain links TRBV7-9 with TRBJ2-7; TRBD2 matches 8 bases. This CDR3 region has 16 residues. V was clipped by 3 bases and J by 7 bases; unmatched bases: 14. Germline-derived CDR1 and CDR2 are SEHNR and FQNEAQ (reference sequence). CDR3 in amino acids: CASSFSGGASVGEQYF. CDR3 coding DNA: TGTGCCAGCAGCTTCTCCGGGGGGGCTTCTGTGGGTGAGCAGTACTTC.